A single sample is the source of the 32 T cell receptor beta chains below, sequenced in a study of long-term antiretroviral therapy in people with HIV. Runs used v3.0 of the immunoSEQ assay and were done at survey level. Here immunoSEQ multiplex PCR was the method, and the copy in TCRdb shows in-frame clones only, minus some. The data contain roughly 28,000 clones, approximately 90% of them singletons. The starting material was unsorted PBMCs, obtained 1.8 years after starting antiretroviral therapy. These receptors all stem from a woman under 30 with HIV.

J is TRBJ2-3 and V is TRBV27, with 9 bases that match TRBD2. The V and J ends lost 3 bases and 2 bases, in that order; junction bases with no gene match: 6. Germline values: CDR1 MNHEY, CDR2 SMNVEV (reference sequence). The CDR3 covers 16 residues. The CDR3 protein is CASSFLTSGYTDTQYF. In DNA form, the CDR3 reads TGTGCCAGCAGTTTCCTGACTAGCGGTTACACAGATACGCAGTATTTT.

V is TRBV10-3 and J is TRBJ2-7, with D possibly TRBD2 on 5 matching bases. This CDR3 is 12 amino acids long. In germline, CDR1 is ENHRY, CDR2 SYGVKD. Trimming removed 3 bases from V and 4 bases from J, with 7 bases in between. CDR3 protein: CAISDGGYEQYF. CDR3 DNA sequence: TGTGCCATCAGTGACGGCGGGTACGAGCAGTACTTC.

V gene TRBV7-9 combines with J gene TRBJ2-3; TRBD2 aligns across 7 bases. This CDR3 spans 15 amino acids. Germline V lookup: CDR1 SEHNR, CDR2 FQNEAQ (reference sequence). V was pared by 0 bases and J by 4 bases, with 4 bases of the junction left unmatched. CDR3 nucleotides: TGTGCCAGCAGCTTAGCGGGAGGGCACCCAGATACGCAGTATTTT. Translated, it gives CASSLAGGHPDTQYF.

The chain is built from TRBV2 and TRBJ2-1; TRBD2 aligns across 8 bases. This CDR3 has 17 residues. Germline CDR1 and CDR2: SNHLY and FYNNEI. Unmatched junction bases numbered 13, after V lost 1 base and J lost 8 bases. This chain's CDR3 is CASSEVGLAEKKDEQFF. In DNA, the CDR3 is TGTGCCAGCAGTGAAGTTGGACTAGCTGAAAAAAAGGATGAGCAGTTCTTC.

The chain employs TRBV14 and TRBJ2-2; perhaps TRBD2 as D (5 bases). The V gene lost 8 bases and the J gene lost 1 base, with 11 bases spanning the gap. The germline V gene has CDR1 SGHDN and CDR2 FVKESK. There are 14 residues in the CDR3. CDR3 DNA sequence: TGTGCCAGCCGTCCCGGGATGAACACCGGGGAGCTGTTTTTT. It translates to CASRPGMNTGELFF.

The chain couples TRBV15 to TRBJ2-7; D remains ambiguous. Trimming cost V 4 bases and J 0 bases, with 7 bases left between them. The length of the CDR3 is 13 residues. The germline CDR1 and CDR2 sequences are LNHNV and YYDKDF (reference sequence). Here the CDR3 DNA reads TGTGCCACCAGCACTTCTGACTCCTACGAGCAGTACTTC. Encoded protein: CATSTSDSYEQYF.

The CDR3 loop reads CASSLSGTGGSGANVLTF. In DNA, the CDR3 is TGTGCCAGCAGCCTCTCCGGGACAGGGGGCTCTGGGGCCAACGTCCTGACTTTC. V and J are TRBV7-2 and TRBJ2-6, with TRBD1 matching over 11 bases. The germline V gene encodes CDR1 SGHTA and CDR2 FQGNSA. The junction had 6 bases not matched to a gene; V was cut back by 5 bases and J by 0 bases. The CDR3 runs 18 residues.

The chain has TRBV11-2 and TRBJ1-1; D is perhaps TRBD1 (5 bases). V was pared by 6 bases and J by 5 bases, with 13 bases between. The CDR3 length is 13 residues. The germline CDR1 and CDR2 sequences are SGHAT and FQNNGV. The CDR3 spells CASRETQGTEAFF. Here the CDR3 DNA reads TGTGCCAGCAGAGAAACGCAGGGTACTGAAGCTTTCTTT.

This clone has just one count. The chain recombines TRBV7-9 with TRBJ2-3, with a possible D match to TRBD1 (6 bases). Germline CDR1 SEHNR, CDR2 FQNEAQ (reference sequence). Trimming shortened V by 2 bases and J by 1 base, and 16 bases separated the two germline ends. The CDR3 covers 17 residues. CDR3: CASSLLSGDIGTDTQYF. The DNA for the CDR3 is TGTGCCAGCAGCTTATTAAGTGGGGACATAGGCACAGATACGCAGTATTTT.

This clone occurred once. The chain carries TRBV2 and TRBJ1-2, with no clear D. V lost 0 bases to trimming and J lost 2 bases, with 19 bases between them. Germline V lookup: CDR1 SNHLY, CDR2 FYNNEI. The CDR3 is 18 amino acids. CDR3 DNA sequence: TGTGCCAGCAGTGAAGCGCGGGCAGGATACCGAAACAACTATGGCTACACCTTC. Its translation: CASSEARAGYRNNYGYTF.

This clone occurred a few times. The rearrangement uses TRBV18 and TRBJ1-1; perhaps TRBD1 as D (6 bases). Looked up from germline, CDR1 is KGHSH and CDR2 is LQKENI. V dropped 4 bases and J dropped 5 bases, with 17 bases sitting between them. The CDR3 totals 15 residues. The CDR3 sequence: CASSRARGAGTEAFF. The CDR3 coding sequence is TGTGCCAGCTCACGGGCTCGGGGGGCAGGGACTGAAGCTTTCTTT.

The chain couples TRBV7-3 to TRBJ1-2; 7 nucleotides align to TRBD1. The germline V gene has CDR1 SGHTA and CDR2 FQGTGA. The ends lost 4 bases at V and 3 bases at J; junction bases unmatched: 8. This CDR3 contains 15 residues. Here the CDR3 reads CASSSDPGQYYGYTF. CDR3 in DNA: TGTGCCAGCAGCTCCGACCCGGGACAGTACTATGGCTACACCTTC. Based on the CDR3 plus reference TRBV7-3 and TRBJ1-2, the full variable domain is GAGVSQTPSNKVTEKGKYVELRCDPISGHTALYWYRQSLGQGPEFLIYFQGTGAADDSGLPNDRFFAVRPEGSVSTLKIQRTERGDSAVYLCASSSDPGQYYGYTFGSGTRLTVV.

The V and J genes are TRBV7-2 and TRBJ2-2, with 10 bases fitting TRBD2. After removal of 1 base from V and 7 bases from J, the junction contained 12 bases not matched to a gene. Germline V gives CDR1 SGHTA, CDR2 FQGNSA. The CDR3 is 18 residues long. CDR3 residues: CASSLGPLAGVKGGELFF. CDR3 sequence (DNA): TGTGCCAGCAGCTTAGGGCCTCTAGCGGGAGTTAAGGGCGGGGAGCTGTTTTTT.

The genes are TRBV7-3 and TRBJ2-7; D not certain. Germline V CDR1 and CDR2: SGHTA, FQGTGA. Trimming shortened V by 4 bases and J by 2 bases, and 9 bases separated the two germline ends. The CDR3 loop spans 13 amino acids. Here the CDR3 reads CASSSTPAYEQYF. CDR3 bases: TGTGCCAGCAGCTCTACCCCGGCCTACGAGCAGTACTTC. Together with reference TRBV7-3 and TRBJ2-7, the CDR3 gives the full variable domain: GAGVSQTPSNKVTEKGKYVELRCDPISGHTALYWYRQSLGQGPEFLIYFQGTGAADDSGLPNDRFFAVRPEGSVSTLKIQRTERGDSAVYLCASSSTPAYEQYFGPGTRLTVT.

The chain recombines TRBV18 with TRBJ2-5; the D is unclear. Trimming stripped 2 bases from V and 3 bases from J, with 7 bases between. This CDR3 contains 13 residues. Germline CDR1 is KGHSH and CDR2 is LQKENI. In nucleotides, the CDR3 is TGTGCCAGCTCACCAAACGCGGAAGAGACCCAGTACTTC. As protein: CASSPNAEETQYF.

The gene calls are TRBV9 and TRBJ2-1; D is unclear. CDR3 length equals 15 residues. V shed 3 bases and J shed 8 bases, with 18 bases lying between them. Germline assignment: CDR1 SGDLS and CDR2 YYNGEE. The CDR3 sequence is CASSGGPSRFDEQFF. DNA for the CDR3: TGTGCCAGCAGCGGAGGCCCAAGCAGGTTCGATGAGCAGTTCTTC.

The chain combines TRBV15 with TRBJ2-7; D gene uncertain. CDR1 and CDR2 from the germline V gene are LNHNV and YYDKDF (reference sequence). CDR3 size: 14 residues. V lost 0 bases and J lost 4, with 10 bases in between. The CDR3 here is CATSRDRVQYEQYF. CDR3 sequence (DNA): TGTGCCACCAGCAGAGATCGTGTACAATACGAGCAGTACTTC.

The rearrangement links TRBV4-2 to TRBJ2-1; 10 bases align to TRBD2. The CDR3 is 16 amino acids. Germline CDR1 and CDR2: LGHNA and YNFKEQ. With 1 base clipped from V and 4 bases from J, the junction kept 4 bases outside the gene matches. The CDR3 nucleotides read TGTGCCAGCAGCCAAGGAGCGGGAGGGAAGTACAATGAGCAGTTCTTC. It specifies CASSQGAGGKYNEQFF.

The V call is TRBV19, the J call TRBJ2-5; 7 bases agree with TRBD2. With V trimmed by 4 bases and J by 5 bases, 7 bases remained unmatched. The length of the CDR3 is 14 residues. Germline assignment: CDR1 LNHDA and CDR2 SQIVND (reference sequence). Here the CDR3 DNA reads TGTGCCAGTAGTAAGGGCGGGAGTGGGGAGACCCAGTACTTC. Translation: CASSKGGSGETQYF.

Here the CDR3 reads CASSLIAGVGTDTQYF. CDR3 in DNA: TGTGCCAGCAGCCTTATAGCGGGAGTTGGCACAGATACGCAGTATTTT. The J gene is TRBJ2-3, the V gene TRBV7-9; 9 positions agree with TRBD2. The V and J ends lost 5 bases and 1 base, in that order; junction bases with no gene match: 7. This CDR3 is built from 16 residues. CDR1 SEHNR and CDR2 FQNEAQ come from the germline V gene (reference sequence).

The rearrangement uses TRBV28 and TRBJ1-4; D gene unclear. Germline CDR1 and CDR2: MDHEN and SYDVKM. The CDR3 spans 12 residues. Trimming left V 2 bases short and J 6 bases short, with 4 bases between. Written as DNA, the CDR3 is TGTGCCAGCAGTTTAGATCATGAAAAACTGTTTTTT. This codes for CASSLDHEKLFF.

This sequence joins TRBV4-2 and TRBJ2-1; no clear D gene. The CDR3 spans 15 residues. In germline, CDR1 is LGHNA, CDR2 YNFKEQ. Trimming removed 1 base at V and 8 bases at J, with 15 bases between. CDR3 region: CASSQGFFPTDEQFF. CDR3 in DNA: TGTGCCAGCAGCCAAGGGTTTTTCCCAACGGATGAGCAGTTCTTC.

This chain connects TRBV6-6 to TRBJ1-2, with 8 bases aligning to TRBD1. The germline gives CDR1 MNHNY, CDR2 SVGAGI (reference sequence). CDR3 length: 14 amino acids. The junction had 7 bases not matched to a gene; V was cut back by 2 bases and J by 8 bases. The DNA of the CDR3 is TGTGCCAGCAGTTACCCTCCAGGGGGCTGGGGCTACACCTTC. Its protein product is CASSYPPGGWGYTF.

The gene calls are TRBV6-6 and TRBJ1-2; D call uncertain. Germline V gene lookup returns CDR1 MNHNY and CDR2 SVGAGI (reference sequence). The CDR3 loop spans 15 amino acids. V shed 2 bases and J shed 1 base, with 11 bases lying between them. CDR3 DNA sequence: TGTGCCAGCAGTTACGCAAACGGAGATAACTATGGCTACACCTTC. Translated, it gives CASSYANGDNYGYTF.

The chain combines TRBV5-1 with TRBJ2-3; D possibly matches TRBD1 or TRBD2 (5 bases each). Looked up from germline, CDR1 is SGHRS and CDR2 is YFSETQ. The ends were cut back, 3 bases at V and 2 bases at J, with 16 bases in the middle. The CDR3 has 16 residues. Here the CDR3 DNA reads TGCGCCAGCAGCTGGGGGTCGGAGCCCGTCACAGATACGCAGTATTTT. Amino acids: CASSWGSEPVTDTQYF.

The genes are TRBV29-1 and TRBJ1-1, with D perhaps matching TRBD1 (5 bases). In germline, CDR1 is SQVTM, CDR2 ANQGSEA. V was trimmed by 7 bases and J by 0 bases, leaving 12 bases between them. This CDR3 is 13 amino acids long. The DNA of the CDR3 is TGCAGCGCCTACCGGGGCCTGAACACTGAAGCTTTCTTT. Translated, it gives CSAYRGLNTEAFF.

The J gene is TRBJ2-4, the V gene TRBV7-2; D gene unclear. CDR3 size: 11 residues. The V gene's germline CDR1 is SGHTA and CDR2 FQGNSA. V was pared by 4 bases and J by 5 bases, with 3 bases between. For the CDR3, the DNA is TGTGCCAGCAGCTCGCAAAACATTCAGTACTTC. It specifies CASSSQNIQYF.

This chain uses TRBV18 with TRBJ2-7; 8 positions match TRBD1. Germline V gene sequence: CDR1 KGHSH, CDR2 LQKENI. The CDR3 length is 14 residues. V was clipped by 3 bases and J by 3 bases; unmatched bases: 4. The CDR3 reads CASSPTGEIYEQYF. The CDR3 coding sequence is TGTGCCAGCTCACCGACAGGGGAAATCTACGAGCAGTACTTC.

A single count supports this clone. The V gene is TRBV28, the J gene TRBJ1-3; tentative D call: TRBD1 (5 bases). This CDR3 contains 14 residues. CDR1 and CDR2 from the germline V gene are MDHEN and SYDVKM. Trimming left V 8 bases short and J 5 bases short, with 16 bases between. CDR3 bases: TGTGCCAGCTTCGAAATAGGGGTCCGAAACACCATATATTTT. Translation: CASFEIGVRNTIYF.

The chain recombines TRBV13 with TRBJ1-4; D not resolved. The CDR3 has 12 residues. Germline V gives CDR1 PRHDT, CDR2 FYEKMQ (reference sequence). Trimming took off 5 bases at V and 10 bases at J, with 11 bases between the two ends. The chain's CDR3 is CASSRVSGKLFF. CDR3 DNA sequence: TGTGCCAGCAGCAGGGTTTCCGGAAAACTGTTTTTT.

This clone is medium-sized (0.01 to 0.1%) in the sample. The gene calls are TRBV9 and TRBJ2-2; either TRBD1 or TRBD2 may fit D (5 bases each). The CDR3 is made up of 13 amino acids. Looked up from germline, CDR1 is SGDLS and CDR2 is YYNGEE. Deletions cut 2 bases from V and 11 bases from J, with 13 bases between. The CDR3 region has the DNA TGTGCCAGCAGCGTCGAGGTGGGACGAGAGCTGTTTTTT. Translation: CASSVEVGRELFF.

The CDR3 loop reads CASSLGGRLSSGANVLTF. The CDR3 DNA follows: TGTGCCAGCAGCTTGGGGGGCAGACTAAGTTCTGGGGCCAACGTCCTGACTTTC. This sequence joins TRBV5-5 and TRBJ2-6; D is tentatively TRBD1 or TRBD2 (5 bases each). The CDR3 is 18 residues long. V lost 0 bases to trimming and J lost 1 base, with 14 bases between them. Germline V CDR1 and CDR2: SGHKS, YYEKEE (reference sequence).